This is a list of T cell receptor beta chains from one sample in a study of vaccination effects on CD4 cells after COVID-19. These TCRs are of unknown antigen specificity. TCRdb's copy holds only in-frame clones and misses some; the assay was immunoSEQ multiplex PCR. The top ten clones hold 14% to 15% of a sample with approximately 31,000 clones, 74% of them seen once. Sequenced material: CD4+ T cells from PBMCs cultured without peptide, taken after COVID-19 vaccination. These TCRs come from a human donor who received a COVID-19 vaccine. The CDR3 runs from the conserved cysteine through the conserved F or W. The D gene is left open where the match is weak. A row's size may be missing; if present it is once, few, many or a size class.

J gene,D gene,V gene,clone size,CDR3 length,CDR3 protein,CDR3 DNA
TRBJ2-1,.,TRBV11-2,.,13,CASSLLAMNEQFF,TGTGCCAGCAGCTTACTAGCTATGAATGAGCAGTTCTTC
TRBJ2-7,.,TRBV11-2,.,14,CASSLVASSYEQYF,TGTGCCAGCAGCTTAGTGGCTAGCTCCTACGAGCAGTACTTC
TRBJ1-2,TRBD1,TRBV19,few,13,CASTLTGDYGYTF,TGTGCCAGTACCCTGACAGGGGACTATGGCTACACCTTC
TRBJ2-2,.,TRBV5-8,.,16,CASRQLTGERTGELFF,TGTGCCAGCAGACAATTGACGGGGGAGCGAACCGGGGAGCTGTTTTTT
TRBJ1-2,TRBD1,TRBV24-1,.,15,CATSDPGQPNYGYTF,TGTGCCACCAGTGATCCGGGACAGCCTAACTATGGCTACACCTTC
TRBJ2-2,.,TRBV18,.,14,CASSLGVNTGELFF,TGTGCCAGCTCCCTCGGGGTAAACACCGGGGAGCTGTTTTTT
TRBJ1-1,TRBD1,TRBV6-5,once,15,CASSRQGGGNTEAFF,TGTGCCAGCAGTCGCCAGGGGGGCGGAAACACTGAAGCTTTCTTT
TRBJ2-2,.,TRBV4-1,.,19,CASSQAAGTLLVGAGELFF,TGCGCCAGCAGCCAAGCGGCCGGGACTCTACTAGTGGGGGCCGGGGAGCTGTTTTTT
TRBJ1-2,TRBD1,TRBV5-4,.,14,CASSPRDSNYGYTF,TGTGCCAGCAGCCCCCGGGACAGTAACTATGGCTACACCTTC
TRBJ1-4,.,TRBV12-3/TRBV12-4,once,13,CASRRQPNEKLFF,TGTGCCAGCAGGCGACAGCCTAATGAAAAACTGTTTTTT
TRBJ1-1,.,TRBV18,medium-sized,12,CASSTERVSAFF,TGTGCCAGCTCAACGGAACGAGTCTCGGCTTTCTTT
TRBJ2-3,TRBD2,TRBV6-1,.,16,CASSEARLAGTDTQYF,TGTGCCAGCAGTGAAGCCCGGCTAGCGGGGACAGATACGCAGTATTTT
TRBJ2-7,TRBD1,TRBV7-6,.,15,CASSLYRDRRYEQYF,TGTGCCAGCAGCTTGTACCGGGACAGGAGATACGAGCAGTACTTC
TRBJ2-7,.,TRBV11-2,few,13,CASSFLASYEQYF,TGTGCCAGCAGCTTTTTGGCATCCTACGAGCAGTACTTC
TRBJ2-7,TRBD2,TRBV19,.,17,CASSIGASGGHSYEQYF,TGTGCCAGTAGTATAGGGGCGAGCGGGGGCCACTCCTACGAGCAGTACTTC
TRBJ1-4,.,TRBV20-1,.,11,CSASRNEKLFF,TGCAGTGCTAGCAGGAATGAAAAACTGTTTTTT
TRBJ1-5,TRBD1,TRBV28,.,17,CASSFRLRTGGYQPQHF,TGTGCCAGCAGTTTTCGGCTCCGAACAGGGGGGTACCAGCCCCAGCATTTT
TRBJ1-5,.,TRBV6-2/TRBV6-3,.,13,CASSYGSSQPQHF,TGTGCCAGCAGTTACGGGAGTAGCCAGCCCCAGCATTTT
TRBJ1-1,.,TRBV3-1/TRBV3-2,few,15,CASSPGRVWNTEAFF,TGTGCCAGCAGCCCGGGACGGGTATGGAACACTGAAGCTTTCTTT
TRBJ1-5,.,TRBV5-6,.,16,CASSLGIGGNNQPQHF,TGTGCCAGCAGCTTGGGTATAGGGGGGAACAATCAGCCCCAGCATTTT
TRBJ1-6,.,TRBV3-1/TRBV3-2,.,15,CASSPASRFNSPLHF,TGTGCCAGCAGCCCCGCCTCTAGATTTAATTCACCCCTCCACTTT
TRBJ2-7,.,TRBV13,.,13,CASSLGSWGEQYF,TGTGCCAGCAGCTTGGGGTCCTGGGGCGAGCAGTACTTC
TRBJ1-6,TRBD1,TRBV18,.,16,CASTQRSGTENSPLHF,TGTGCCAGCACACAGAGGAGCGGGACAGAAAATTCACCCCTCCACTTT